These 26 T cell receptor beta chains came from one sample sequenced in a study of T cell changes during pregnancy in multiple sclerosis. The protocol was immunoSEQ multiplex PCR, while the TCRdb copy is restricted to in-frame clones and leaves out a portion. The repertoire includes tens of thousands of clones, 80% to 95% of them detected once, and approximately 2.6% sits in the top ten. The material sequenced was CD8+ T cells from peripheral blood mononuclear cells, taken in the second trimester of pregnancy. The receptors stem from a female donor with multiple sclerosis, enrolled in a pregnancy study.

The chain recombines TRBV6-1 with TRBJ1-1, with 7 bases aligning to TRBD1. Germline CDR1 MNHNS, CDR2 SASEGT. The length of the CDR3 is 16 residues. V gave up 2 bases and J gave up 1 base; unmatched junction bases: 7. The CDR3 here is CASSEPTGARNTEAFF. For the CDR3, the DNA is TGTGCCAGCAGTGAACCTACAGGGGCAAGGAACACTGAAGCTTTCTTT.

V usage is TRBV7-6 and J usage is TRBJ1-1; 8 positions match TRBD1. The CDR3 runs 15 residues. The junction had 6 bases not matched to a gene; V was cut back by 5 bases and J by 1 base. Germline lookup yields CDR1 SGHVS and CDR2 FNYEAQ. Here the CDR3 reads CASSPGTGGNTEAFF. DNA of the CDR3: TGTGCCAGCAGCCCTGGGACAGGAGGGAACACTGAAGCTTTCTTT. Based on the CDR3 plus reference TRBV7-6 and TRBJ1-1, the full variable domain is GAGVSQSPRYKVTKRGQDVALRCDPISGHVSLYWYRQALGQGPEFLTYFNYEAQQDKSGLPNDRFSAERPEGSISTLTIQRTEQRDSAMYRCASSPGTGGNTEAFFGQGTRLTVV.

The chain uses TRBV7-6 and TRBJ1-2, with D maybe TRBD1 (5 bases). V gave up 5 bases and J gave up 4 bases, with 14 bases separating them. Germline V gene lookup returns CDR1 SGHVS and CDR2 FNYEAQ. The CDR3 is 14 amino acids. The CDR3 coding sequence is TGTGCCAGCAGCCCCGGGGGGGGTGGCTATGGCTACACCTTC. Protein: CASSPGGGGYGYTF.

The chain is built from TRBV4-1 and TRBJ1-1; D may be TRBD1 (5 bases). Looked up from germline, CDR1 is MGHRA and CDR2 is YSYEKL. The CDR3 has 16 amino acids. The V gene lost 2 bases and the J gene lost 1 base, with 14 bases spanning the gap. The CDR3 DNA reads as TGCGCCAGCAGCCAATCCCGCGGACACCCGAACACTGAAGCTTTCTTT. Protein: CASSQSRGHPNTEAFF.

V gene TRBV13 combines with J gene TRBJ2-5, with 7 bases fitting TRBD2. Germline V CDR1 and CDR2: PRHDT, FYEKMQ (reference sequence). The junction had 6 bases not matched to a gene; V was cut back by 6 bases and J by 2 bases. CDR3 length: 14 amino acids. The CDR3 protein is CASSRIAGQETQYF. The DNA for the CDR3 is TGTGCCAGCAGTCGAATAGCGGGTCAAGAGACCCAGTACTTC.

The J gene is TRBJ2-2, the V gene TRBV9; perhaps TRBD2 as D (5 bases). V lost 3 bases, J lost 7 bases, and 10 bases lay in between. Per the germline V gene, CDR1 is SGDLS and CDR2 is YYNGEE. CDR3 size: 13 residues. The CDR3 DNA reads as TGTGCCAGCAGCGCCGCCCGGGGCGGGGAGCTGTTTTTT. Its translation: CASSAARGGELFF. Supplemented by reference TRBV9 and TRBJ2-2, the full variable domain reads DSGVTQTPKHLITATGQRVTLRCSPRSGDLSVYWYQQSLDQGLQFLIQYYNGEERAKGNILERFSAQQFPDLHSELNLSSLELGDSALYFCASSAARGGELFFGEGSRLTVL.

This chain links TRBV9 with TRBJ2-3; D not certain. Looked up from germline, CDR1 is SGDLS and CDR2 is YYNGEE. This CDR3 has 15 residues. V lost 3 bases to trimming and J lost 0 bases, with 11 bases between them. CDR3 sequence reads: CASSDYGSSTDTQYF. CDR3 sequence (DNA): TGTGCCAGCAGCGATTACGGTTCAAGCACAGATACGCAGTATTTT.

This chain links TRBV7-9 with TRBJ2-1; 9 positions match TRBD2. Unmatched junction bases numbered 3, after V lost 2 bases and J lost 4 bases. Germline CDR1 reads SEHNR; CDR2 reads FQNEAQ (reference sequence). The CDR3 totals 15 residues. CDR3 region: CASSLSGGPYNEQFF. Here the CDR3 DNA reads TGTGCCAGCAGCTTAAGCGGGGGGCCTTACAATGAGCAGTTCTTC.

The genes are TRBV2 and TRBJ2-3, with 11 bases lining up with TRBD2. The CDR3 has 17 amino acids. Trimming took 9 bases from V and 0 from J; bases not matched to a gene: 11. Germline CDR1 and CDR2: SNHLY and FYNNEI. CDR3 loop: CARILPGTSGSTDTQYF. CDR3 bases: TGTGCCAGAATATTACCGGGGACTAGCGGAAGCACAGATACGCAGTATTTT.

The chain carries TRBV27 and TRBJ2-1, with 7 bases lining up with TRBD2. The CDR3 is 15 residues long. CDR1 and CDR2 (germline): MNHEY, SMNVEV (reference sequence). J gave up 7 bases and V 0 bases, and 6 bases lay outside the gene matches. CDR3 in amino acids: CASSLSVGGVNEQFF. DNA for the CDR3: TGTGCCAGCAGTTTATCGGTTGGGGGGGTGAATGAGCAGTTCTTC.

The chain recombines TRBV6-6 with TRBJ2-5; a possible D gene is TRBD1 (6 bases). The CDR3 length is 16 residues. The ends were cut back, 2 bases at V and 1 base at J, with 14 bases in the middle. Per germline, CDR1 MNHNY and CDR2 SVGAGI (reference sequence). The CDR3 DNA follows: TGTGCCAGCAGTTACCATCCCGGGACACCCCAAGAGACCCAGTACTTC. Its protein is CASSYHPGTPQETQYF.

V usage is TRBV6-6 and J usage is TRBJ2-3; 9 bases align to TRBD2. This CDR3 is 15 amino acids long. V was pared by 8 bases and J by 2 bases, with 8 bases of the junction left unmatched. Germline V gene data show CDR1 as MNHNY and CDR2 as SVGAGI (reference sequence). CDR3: CASVSAGGPTDTQYF. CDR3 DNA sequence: TGTGCCAGCGTCTCAGCGGGGGGACCCACAGATACGCAGTATTTT.

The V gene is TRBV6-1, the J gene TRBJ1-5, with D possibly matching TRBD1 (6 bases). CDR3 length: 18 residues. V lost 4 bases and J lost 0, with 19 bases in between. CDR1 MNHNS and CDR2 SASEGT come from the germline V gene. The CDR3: CASSGGLLAGYSNQPQHF. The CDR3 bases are TGTGCCAGCAGTGGGGGGCTACTCGCAGGATATAGCAATCAGCCCCAGCATTTT.

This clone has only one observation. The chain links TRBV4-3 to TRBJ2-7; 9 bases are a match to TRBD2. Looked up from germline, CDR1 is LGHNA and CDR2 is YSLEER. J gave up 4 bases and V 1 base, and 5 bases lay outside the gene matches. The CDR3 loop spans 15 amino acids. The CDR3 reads CASSQGTAGGYEQYF. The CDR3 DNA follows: TGCGCCAGCAGCCAAGGCACAGCGGGGGGTTACGAGCAGTACTTC.

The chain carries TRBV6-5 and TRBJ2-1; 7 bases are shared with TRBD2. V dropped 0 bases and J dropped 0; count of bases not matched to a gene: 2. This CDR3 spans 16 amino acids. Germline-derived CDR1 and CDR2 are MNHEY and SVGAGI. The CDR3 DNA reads TGTGCCAGCAGTTACTCCGGACTAGACTCCTACAATGAGCAGTTCTTC. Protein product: CASSYSGLDSYNEQFF.

For the CDR3, the DNA is TGTGCCAGCAGCGGCGGGGGTTGGAATCAGCCCCAGCATTTT. This gives the protein CASSGGGWNQPQHF. V and J are TRBV7-9 and TRBJ1-5, with a tentative D call TRBD1 (5 bases). Trimming took off 5 bases at V and 4 bases at J, with 12 bases between the two ends. There are 14 residues in the CDR3. Germline V gene sequence: CDR1 SEHNR, CDR2 FQNEAQ (reference sequence).

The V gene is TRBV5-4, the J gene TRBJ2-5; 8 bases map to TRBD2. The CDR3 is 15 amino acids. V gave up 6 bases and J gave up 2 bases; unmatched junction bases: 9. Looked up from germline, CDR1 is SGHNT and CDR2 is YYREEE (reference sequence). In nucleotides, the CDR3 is TGTGCCAGCAACGTGATGAGCGGGGGTCAAGAGACCCAGTACTTC. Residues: CASNVMSGGQETQYF.

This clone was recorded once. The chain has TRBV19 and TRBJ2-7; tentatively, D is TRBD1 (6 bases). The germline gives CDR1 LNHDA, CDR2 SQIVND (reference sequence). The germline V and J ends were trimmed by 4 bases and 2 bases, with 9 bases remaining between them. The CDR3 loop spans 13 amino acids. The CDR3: CASSRGQAYEQYF. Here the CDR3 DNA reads TGTGCCAGTAGTAGGGGACAAGCCTACGAGCAGTACTTC.

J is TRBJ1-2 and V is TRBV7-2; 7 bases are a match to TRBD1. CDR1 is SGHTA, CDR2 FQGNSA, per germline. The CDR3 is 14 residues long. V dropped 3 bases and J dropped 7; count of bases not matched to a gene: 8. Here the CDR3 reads CASSLEHRGGGYTF. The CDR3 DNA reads TGTGCCAGCAGCTTGGAGCACAGGGGTGGTGGCTACACCTTC.

CDR3 amino acids: CASSSRHAMNTEAFF. CDR3 bases: TGTGCCAGCAGCAGCAGACATGCGATGAACACTGAAGCTTTCTTT. The J gene is TRBJ1-1, the V gene TRBV11-3; D remains unclear. Between the trimmed V and J ends, which lost 5 bases and 0 bases, there was a span of 13 bases. Per the germline V gene, CDR1 is SGHNT and CDR2 is YENEEA. The CDR3 is 15 amino acids. Complete variable domain (other parts from reference TRBV11-3 and TRBJ1-1): EAGVVQSPRYKIIEKKQPVAFWCNPISGHNTLYWYLQNLGQGPELLIRYENEEAVDDSQLPKDRFSAERLKGVDSTLKIQPAELGDSAVYLCASSSRHAMNTEAFFGQGTRLTVV.

CDR3 sequence (DNA): TGTGCCAGCAGCGGGGCCAACACTGAAGCTTTCTTT. Translated: CASSGANTEAFF. The chain employs TRBV7-9 and TRBJ1-1; perhaps TRBD1 as D (5 bases). This CDR3 is 12 amino acids long. Germline V gene data show CDR1 as SEHNR and CDR2 as FQNEAQ (reference sequence). The V end was cut by 5 bases, the J end by 2 bases, with 6 bases between.

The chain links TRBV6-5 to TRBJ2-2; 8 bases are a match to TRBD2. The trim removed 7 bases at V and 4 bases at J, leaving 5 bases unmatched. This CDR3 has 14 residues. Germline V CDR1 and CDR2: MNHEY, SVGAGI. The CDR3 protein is CASTGGASTGELFF. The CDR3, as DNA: TGTGCCAGCACCGGGGGGGCCTCCACCGGGGAGCTGTTTTTT.

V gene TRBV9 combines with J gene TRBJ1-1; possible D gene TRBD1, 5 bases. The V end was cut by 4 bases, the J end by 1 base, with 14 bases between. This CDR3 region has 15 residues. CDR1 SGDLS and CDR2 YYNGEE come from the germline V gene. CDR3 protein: CASSPASGGNTEAFF. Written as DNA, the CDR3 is TGTGCCAGCAGCCCTGCCTCGGGGGGGAACACTGAAGCTTTCTTT.

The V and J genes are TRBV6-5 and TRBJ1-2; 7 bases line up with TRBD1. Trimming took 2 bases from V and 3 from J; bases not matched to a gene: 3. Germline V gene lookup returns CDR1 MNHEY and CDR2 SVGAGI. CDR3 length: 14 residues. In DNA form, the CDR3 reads TGTGCCAGCAGTTACAACAGGGGCGACTATGGCTACACCTTC. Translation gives CASSYNRGDYGYTF.

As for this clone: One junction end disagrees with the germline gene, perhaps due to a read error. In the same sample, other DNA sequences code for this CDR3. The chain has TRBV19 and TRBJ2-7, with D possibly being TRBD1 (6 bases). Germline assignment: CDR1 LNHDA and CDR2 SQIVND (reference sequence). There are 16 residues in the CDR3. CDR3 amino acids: CASSSWTEGESYEQYF. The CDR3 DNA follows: TGTGCCAGTAGTTCATGGACAGAAGGGGAGTCCTACGAACAGTACTTC.

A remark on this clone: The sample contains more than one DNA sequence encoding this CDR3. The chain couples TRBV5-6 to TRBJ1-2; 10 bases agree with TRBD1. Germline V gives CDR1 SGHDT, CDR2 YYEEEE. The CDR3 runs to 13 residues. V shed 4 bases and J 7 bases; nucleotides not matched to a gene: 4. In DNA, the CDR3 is TGTGCCAGCAGCCCCGGGACAGGGGCTGGCTACACCTTC. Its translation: CASSPGTGAGYTF.